These 9 T cell receptor beta chains were all obtained from the same sample, sequenced in a study of OX40 agonist ivuxolimab in advanced cancers. The assay was immunoSEQ multiplex PCR, and TCRdb's table has in-frame clones only and misses some. The data contain tens of thousands of clones, about 81% of them singletons. The specimen was CD4+ or CD8+ T cells sorted from blood, collected in a trial of the OX40 agonist ivuxolimab. The receptors originated from an adult with an advanced solid tumor such as melanoma, head and neck, liver or kidney cancer.

The chain employs TRBV28 and TRBJ1-2, with 7 positions matching TRBD1. Germline V gene data show CDR1 as MDHEN and CDR2 as SYDVKM. Losses at the gene ends were 4 bases for V and 4 bases for J; bases not matched to a gene: 9. CDR3 size: 15 residues. The CDR3 spells CASSWDSQSGYGYTF. For the CDR3, the DNA is TGTGCCAGCAGTTGGGACAGCCAATCGGGCTATGGCTACACCTTC.

This clone was observed a handful of times. This rearrangement joins TRBV18 to TRBJ1-5; weak D call: TRBD1 (5 bases). Germline values: CDR1 KGHSH, CDR2 LQKENI. V lost 3 bases and J lost 8, with 11 bases in between. The CDR3 runs 13 residues. The CDR3 loop is CASSPGGGEPQHF. The CDR3 DNA is TGTGCCAGCTCACCGGGGGGGGGAGAGCCCCAGCATTTT.

The V and J genes are TRBV6-5 and TRBJ1-1; TRBD1 is a possible D gene (5 bases). V was shortened by 0 bases and J by 7 bases, with 12 bases between the two germline ends. Per the germline V gene, CDR1 is MNHEY and CDR2 is SVGAGI. This CDR3 contains 14 residues. The CDR3 sequence is CASSYSQGRGEAFF. The CDR3 nucleotides are TGTGCCAGCAGTTACTCGCAGGGTCGAGGTGAAGCTTTCTTT.

The chain joins TRBV5-1 to TRBJ1-1; 8 nucleotides agree with TRBD1. Germline V gene data show CDR1 as SGHRS and CDR2 as YFSETQ. The CDR3 length is 15 residues. J was trimmed by 2 bases and V by 2 bases; bases with no gene match: 5. CDR3 DNA: TGCGCCAGCAGCTTATCGCAGGGGGCAAACACTGAAGCTTTCTTT. This gives the protein CASSLSQGANTEAFF.

The chain combines TRBV30 with TRBJ2-5; a weak D match, TRBD1 (6 bases). The CDR3 consists of 12 residues. Trimming stripped 5 bases from V and 1 base from J, with 8 bases between. The germline V gene encodes CDR1 GTSNPN and CDR2 SVGIG (reference sequence). CDR3 amino acids: CAWGDIQETQYF. CDR3 DNA sequence: TGTGCCTGGGGGGACATCCAAGAGACCCAGTACTTC.

The chain couples TRBV7-2 to TRBJ2-1; D ambiguous. The CDR3 spans 12 residues. V was trimmed by 1 base and J by 7 bases, leaving 5 bases between them. CDR1 is SGHTA and CDR2 is FQGNSA in the germline V gene. CDR3 region: CASSLVSNEQFF. Written as DNA, the CDR3 is TGTGCCAGCAGCTTAGTTAGTAATGAGCAGTTCTTC.

The count of this clone is one. The chain combines TRBV19 with TRBJ2-5, with 9 positions matching TRBD2. J was trimmed by 5 bases and V by 3 bases; bases with no gene match: 4. This CDR3 is 14 amino acids long. The germline V gene encodes CDR1 LNHDA and CDR2 SQIVND (reference sequence). The CDR3 protein is CASSIAGGRETQYF. DNA for the CDR3: TGTGCCAGTAGTATTGCGGGGGGGCGTGAGACCCAGTACTTC.

The chain carries TRBV30 and TRBJ1-4; 10 nucleotides align to TRBD1. The CDR3 totals 14 residues. The J segment lost 7 bases and the V segment lost 2 bases, leaving 4 bases of the junction unmatched. Germline V gene sequence: CDR1 GTSNPN, CDR2 SVGIG (reference sequence). This CDR3 reads CAWSTGQGSEKLFF. The CDR3 DNA sequence: TGTGCCTGGAGTACGGGACAGGGGAGTGAAAAACTGTTTTTT.

This chain connects TRBV28 to TRBJ2-1; TRBD2 aligns across 9 bases. Trimming cost V 4 bases and J 4 bases; bases outside gene matches: 11. The CDR3 consists of 17 residues. Germline CDR1 reads MDHEN; CDR2 reads SYDVKM. The CDR3 loop is CASSSDVRAGGYNEQFF. CDR3 in DNA: TGTGCCAGCAGTTCAGACGTTCGTGCGGGAGGGTACAATGAGCAGTTCTTC.